The TCR beta chain described here comes from a study of shared clonotypes between healthy human individuals (dated by TCRdb to about 2020). As for the study more broadly: Two women and three men aged 18 to 49 years were included in the cohort. To estimate repertoire size and how much clonotypes are shared between individuals, the study performed deep sequencing of blood TCR repertoires from five healthy adults. Different laboratories and diverse techniques were used to prepare libraries and sequence TCR repertoires, to increase sequencing depth and limit assay-specific biases. Between about 0.85 and 9.5 billion PBMCs per donor were obtained by leukapheresis. Beyond this particular receptor, the publication reports: Because the study included only a small number of donors, the genetic and exposure-history diversity represented was limited. Sampling was limited to blood, and TCR repertoires in tissue likely differ from TCR repertoires in blood. Based on pairwise subsampling, the degree of clonotype sharing among donors was expected to be affected by sequencing depth.

TCR CDR3 regions were amplified from genomic DNA by multiplex PCR using the deep immunoSEQ assay. For each cell subset, the extracted genomic DNA was distributed evenly across all wells of several immunoSEQ 96-well plates, and each plate served as one replicate. For unsorted PBMC, around 310 ng of genomic DNA, equivalent to roughly 30,000 T cell genomes, went into each replicate PCR. Genomic DNA from unsorted PBMC was sequenced over ten immunoSEQ deep assay plates. The purified libraries were quantified using a Qubit 3.0 fluorometer, sized with a Bioanalyzer 2100, and then quantified again using the KAPA Library Quantification kit. Each immunoSEQ 96-well plate was sequenced on its own single-read 150-cycle Illumina NextSeq 550 flow cell. As for the authors' bioinformatics: Because the immunoSEQ output included only junctional sequences and no quality scores, the filtering could not be the same as the filtering used for full-length reads. To assign V/J genes and CDR3, sequences were annotated using PyIR, a Python wrapper for IgBLAST v1.9, with IMGT germline references. Reads were filtered out if the reads had weak V/J assignments (E-value above 1e-6), no CDR3, stop codons, out-of-frame junctions, or ambiguous translated residues. A V3J clonotype was defined by an identical inferred V gene, J gene, and CDR3 amino acid sequence. Percentage overlap between repertoires was calculated by dividing the number of shared unique clonotypes by the size of the smaller repertoire. Three approaches were used to assess repertoire richness: RTK rarefaction, the Chao1 estimator, and Recon v2.1 estimates of unobserved clonotypes. TCRdb limited this immuneACCESS table to in-frame rearrangements with V and J called. A share of clones is missing; checked studies link under half to unresolved V genes, and the rest is unexplained. V and J calls and clone size are as listed in that table; D and trimming were resolved from the DNA. For this sample there are about 520,000 clones; roughly 80% appear just once. The ten top clones hold about 13% of the sample.

Trimming removed 5 bases from V and 11 bases from J, leaving 15 bases between the germline ends. The CDR3 starts with the cysteine, ends with the phenylalanine, and has 12 residues. Of all the DNA, just the CDR3 is kept, 36 bases in frame from base 1. Looking up the germline V gene yields CDR1 MNHNS and CDR2 SASEGT. Worth noting for this clone: The specificity of this receptor is unknown. A far larger clone is a single base away, which makes a read error likely.

Healthy HIV-negative adults with no recently reported acute infections or vaccinations were included as donors. All donors were Caucasian adults living in Nashville, Tennessee, USA. For unsorted samples, approximately 89 million PBMCs were counted, and genomic DNA was extracted using the QIAamp DNA Blood Mini kit. Blood was obtained by leukapheresis, after which PBMCs were separated by Ficoll-Histopaque density gradient centrifugation and cryopreserved in liquid nitrogen vapor phase. The receptor was isolated from a middle-aged woman in good health. Some clones in this sample may be carry-over from other donors' samples. The source material was PBMCs. The rearranged chain carries TRBV6-1 and TRBJ1-1, with the identity of the D gene unclear. At the DNA level, the sequence is TGTGCCAGCAGTCTCCATACGGGAGGGGCTTTCTTT. Its protein is CASSLHTGGAFF.